This TCR beta chain was documented in a study of control samples from healthy donors and cancer patients. Turning to this clone: This CDR3 is also generated by other DNA sequences in the sample.

Some clones are missing from TCRdb's copy, which holds only in-frame ones; the method was immunoSEQ multiplex PCR. The data hold roughly 130,000 clones, with approximately 91% observed a single time. Trimming shortened V by 3 bases and J by 3 bases, and 9 bases separated the two germline ends. Germline-derived CDR1 and CDR2 are MNHEY and SVGAGI. The CDR3 is 13 amino acids. Sequencing input: blood. This receptor was identified in a woman younger than 45 in good health. The chain employs TRBV6-5 and TRBJ2-7; TRBD1 might be the D (5 bases). The chain's CDR3 is CASSYDSFYEQYF. In DNA form, the CDR3 reads TGTGCCAGCAGTTATGACAGCTTCTACGAGCAGTACTTC.